This T cell receptor beta chain comes out of a study of beta chain features in type 1 diabetes. Regarding the study as a whole: Researchers reported that naive, central memory and Treg TCRB repertoires appeared more similar in patients than in healthy donors.

With regard to this clone: As yet, its antigen is unknown. The same CDR3 arises from other DNA sequences in this sample as well.

The germline V and J ends were trimmed by 0 bases and 1 base, with 7 bases remaining between them. Germline loops: CDR1 SGDLS, CDR2 YYNGEE. The CDR3 has 14 amino acids. Reverse transcription of all isolated RNA meant that expressed TCRB transcripts were sequenced. This table comes from immunoSEQ multiplex PCR, and its TCRdb copy is limited to in-frame clones, with some not included. The table has hundreds of thousands of clones, 15% to 18% seen once. The authors took one heparinised blood draw, averaging roughly 120 mL, from each donor. CD4+ naive, central memory, regulatory and stem cell-like memory subsets were isolated by sorting on CD45RO/CCR7/CD25/CD127/CD95/CD27.

The sequencing sample was made of naive CD4+ T cells from blood. The receptor comes from a man in his late teens or twenties in good health. The chain combines TRBV9 with TRBJ1-2; D is ambiguous. As DNA, the CDR3 is TGTGCCAGCAGCGTAGAAGGCAGTAACTATGGCTACACCTTC. Translation gives CASSVEGSNYGYTF.